The following is a T cell receptor beta chain sequence with its context. The data are from a study of beta chain features in type 1 diabetes. cDNA synthesis used the whole RNA isolate, giving expressed TCRB sequences. Data came from immunoSEQ multiplex PCR; TCRdb stores just in-frame clones and leaves some out. The repertoire holds about 620,000 clones, roughly 16% seen once, with 0.07% to 0.095% in the top ten. This CDR3 is 13 amino acids long. The germline V gene has CDR1 MNHNS and CDR2 SASEGT. The source of this sequence is a young man in good health. This rearrangement joins TRBV6-1 to TRBJ2-5; tentative D call: TRBD2 (6 bases). Near its end, the DNA agrees better with TRBJ2-7, so the J call may be wrong. The specimen sequenced was naive CD4+ T cells from blood. The CDR3 region has the DNA TGTGCCAGCAGTGTGGCGGGGTCCTACGAGCAGTACTTC. Its protein product is CASSVAGSYEQYF.